This T cell receptor beta chain came from a study of CD8+ T cells in alopecia areata. Study results and limitations: Among the cells sequenced in scalp samples are also the resident alphabeta T cells of normal skin.

Isolated RNA was reverse transcribed into cDNA used as the sequencing template. Clones were sequenced by immunoSEQ multiplex PCR, and TCRdb holds only the in-frame ones, with some missing. The table lists 200,000 or so clones, around two fifths of them singletons. Germline assignment: CDR1 MNHEY and CDR2 SMNVEV (reference sequence). The trim removed 4 bases at V and 3 bases at J, leaving 6 bases unmatched. The length of the CDR3 is 17 residues. A note on this clone: Its antigen is still unknown.

Treatment in this sample: oral pan-JAK inhibitor, 5-10 mg twice daily. The rearrangement joins TRBV27 to TRBJ2-1, with TRBD2 matching 13 bases. The origin of this receptor is a human donor with alopecia areata. The sample in question was CD4+ T cells sorted from blood, obtained between weeks 30 and 35, from a patient treated with tofacitinib. In nucleotides, the CDR3 is TGTGCCAGCAGTTCCCCGACTAGCGGGAGGAACTACAATGAGCAGTTCTTC. The encoded protein is CASSSPTSGRNYNEQFF.